The rows below give T cell receptor beta chains drawn from one sample of a study of blood T cell repertoires in COVID-19. Sequencing was performed with immunoSEQ multiplex PCR; in TCRdb, only in-frame clones are kept and a portion is missing. The table has tens of thousands of clones, 85% to 90% seen once. The sample comprised peripheral blood. Receptors were obtained from a human donor in a cohort sampled during active COVID-19. Each CDR3 is given with its conserved first and last residue. D genes are given only for firm matches. Clone size appears in some rows only: once, few, many, or a class for an expanded clone.

>.|TRBJ2-3|TRBV9|TRBD2
CASSPGGADTQYF
TGTGCCAGCAGCCCGGGGGGTGCAGATACGCAGTATTTT
>.|TRBJ2-7|TRBV19|.
CATGGGGSYEQYF
TGTGCCACCGGGGGTGGGGGTTCATACGAGCAGTACTTC
>once|TRBJ1-4|TRBV25-1|.
CASSEFTGSNEKLFF
TGTGCCAGCAGTGAATTCACAGGGAGTAATGAAAAACTGTTTTTT
>few|TRBJ2-4|TRBV28|TRBD1
CASSLHQTGAKNIQYF
TGTGCCAGCAGTCTCCATCAGACAGGGGCCAAAAACATTCAGTACTTC
>.|TRBJ1-1|TRBV4-1|TRBD1
CASSQVSGQGIYTEAFF
TGCGCCAGCAGCCAAGTTTCAGGACAGGGCATTTACACTGAAGCTTTCTTT
>few|TRBJ2-3|TRBV10-1|.
CASSENQGVRSSHTQYF
TGCGCCAGCAGTGAAAACCAGGGTGTGAGGTCCAGCCATACGCAGTATTTT
>.|TRBJ1-2|TRBV7-8|TRBD1
CASSLPGQGANYGYTF
TGTGCCAGCAGCCTACCGGGACAGGGGGCAAACTATGGCTACACCTTC
>.|TRBJ2-7|TRBV18|.
CASSLRTEAHYEQYF
TGTGCCAGCTCACTTAGGACGGAGGCCCACTACGAGCAGTACTTC
>.|TRBJ2-7|TRBV13|TRBD2
CASNLAGPSYEQYF
TGTGCCAGCAATTTAGCGGGGCCCTCCTACGAGCAGTACTTC
>few|TRBJ1-4|TRBV7-9|TRBD1
CASSSNRGRGDEKLFF
TGTGCCAGCAGCTCAAACAGGGGGCGCGGGGATGAAAAACTGTTTTTT
>.|TRBJ1-1|TRBV12-3/TRBV12-4|.
CASSLVQNTEAFF
TGTGCCAGCAGTTTAGTCCAGAACACTGAAGCTTTCTTT